Detailed here is one TCR beta chain. What it binds is not known. The junction departs from the called germline gene at one end, perhaps through a read error. The data derive from a study of OX40 agonist ivuxolimab in advanced cancers. Study details: Ivuxolimab, which is an agonistic anti-OX40 (CD134) antibody, was administered to the patients. Whole-study findings and limits: CD4+ and CD8+ blood T cells expanded clonally by week 6 at 0.1 to 3.0 mg/kg. CD8+ T cells were the subset that, on average, had more expanded clones than CD4+.

Sequencing was performed with immunoSEQ multiplex PCR; in TCRdb, only in-frame clones are kept and a portion is missing. The table has more than 65,000 clones, approximately 91% seen once. With baseline, cycle 4 day 1, and cycle 7 day 1 as timepoints, blood was sampled. The CDR3 contains 16 residues. Germline V gives CDR1 LGHNA, CDR2 YSLEER. The specimen was CD4+ or CD8+ T cells sorted from blood, collected in a trial of the OX40 agonist ivuxolimab. The chain uses TRBV4-3 and TRBJ1-4; 11 bases are shared with TRBD1. This TCR was sampled from an adult with an advanced solid tumor such as melanoma, head and neck, liver or kidney cancer. The CDR3 protein is CASSQGAGQGDETLFF. In DNA form, the CDR3 reads TGCGCCAGCAGCCAAGGGGCGGGACAGGGGGACGAAACACTGTTTTTT.